This T cell receptor (beta chain) was found in a study of CD8+CD57+ T cells in acquired aplastic anemia listed by TCRdb under 2018. About the full investigation: A mean of approximately 2.9 ug of DNA, ranging from roughly 0.19 to 27.4 ug, was extracted from sorted CD4+ and CD8+ cells. CD8+CD57+ expansion was defined as a frequency above the mean frequency observed in healthy subjects.

V was cut back by 5 bases and J by 7 bases, leaving a gap of 11 bases between them. The germline V gene (reference sequence) provides CDR1 SEHNR and CDR2 FQNEAQ. Including cysteine and phenylalanine, the CDR3 has 12 amino acids. The CDR3 DNA has 36 bases and is translated from base 1. Findings and caveats that apply to the study as a whole: Around 30 CD8+ CDR3 sequences were found to be shared between patients and controls, but these sequences appeared to be highly expressed in patients and within the immunodominant clones of the patients. No significant difference in CD8+ Simpson's diversity was found between patients and healthy controls (P=0.060).

This clonotype has ten or more counts. What this receptor recognizes is not known. One base away there is no much larger clone; base qualities are not given. Profiling of TCR beta VDJ combinations and CDR3 sequences used genomic DNA as the template. TCR repertoire sequencing was run on an Illumina HiSeq 2000. For the original study's pipeline: Repertoires were assessed using TRBV/TRBJ rearrangement plots, CDR3 size and DJ length profiles, and Simpson's diversity index. The most abundant DNA sequence in the deep sequencing data was defined as the immunodominant clone. CDR3 amino acid sequences were screened for sharing across subjects and compared with published repertoires and the VDJdb database. TCRdb redid the processing of the public reads, applying fastp at Q25 and MiXCR, and retained in-frame beta chains. One record per CDR3 amino acid sequence lists the most common genes and DNA. The V and J calls come from TCRdb's annotation, not from the publication. A total of about 120,000 distinct CDR3 sequences appear in this sample, 50% to 70% of them only once. Of the sample, roughly 30% is held by the ten largest clones.

Flow cytometry had shown CD8+CD57+ cell expansion in the patients selected for sequencing. Severe acquired aplastic anemia was diagnosed in all patients according to International Study of Aplastic Anemia and Agranulocytosis and Camitta criteria. No therapy had been received by the patients at the time of blood sampling. In the study, sorted CD4+ and CD8+ blood T cells from patients with severe aplastic anemia and from healthy subjects underwent deep sequencing of TCR repertoires. Patients were enrolled under clinicaltrials.gov protocols 00001620, 01623167, 00001397, 00071045, 00081523 and 00961064 in the USA. Ficoll-Paque density gradient centrifugation was used to isolate peripheral blood mononuclear cells. Before DNA extraction, CD4+ and CD8+ T cells were sorted by FACS or by magnetic beads.

The sample was sorted CD4+, CD8+, or CD8+CD57+ T cells (not recorded which) from PBMCs. This receptor was taken from a human donor with aplastic anemia. The chain is encoded by TRBV7-9 joined to TRBJ1-1; tentative D gene TRBD1, with 5 bases matching. The CDR3 in this case is CASSDTGLEAFF. At the DNA level, the sequence is TGTGCCAGCAGCGACACGGGACTTGAAGCTTTCTTT.